This TCR beta chain comes out of a study of cytomegalovirus exposure and HLA in healthy donors. General study points: Rare sequences made up most TCRs, while some public TCRs were found in many donors. Later analysis identified a missense DCLRE1C variant that was linked to TCR beta V- and J-gene trimming. Association with HLA alleles at 0.05 false discovery rate was found for 17,000 or so TCR beta sequences in a later analysis. Reported performance of the classifier showed diagnosis of cytomegalovirus status with high specificity and sensitivity.

The PCR employed 60 Vbeta primers together with 13 Jbeta primers. This table comes from immunoSEQ multiplex PCR, and its TCRdb copy is limited to in-frame clones, with some not included. The table lists fewer than 200,000 clones, around 80% of them singletons, with 0.7% to 0.8% in the top ten. The CDR3 runs 15 residues. The ends were cut back, 0 bases at V and 4 bases at J, with 12 bases in the middle. Germline loops: CDR1 SGHNT, CDR2 YYREEE (reference sequence). Worth noting for this clone: Its antigen is still unknown.

This chain links TRBV5-4 with TRBJ2-3; the D gene is possibly TRBD1 (6 bases). This receptor was obtained from a female donor in good health and CMV-seronegative. Source material: PBMCs. The CDR3 DNA reads as TGTGCCAGCAGCTTGGGGACAGATCTCGCAGATACGCAGTATTTT. Its protein is CASSLGTDLADTQYF. Combining the CDR3 with reference TRBV5-4 and TRBJ2-3 gives the whole variable domain ETGVTQSPTHLIKTRGQQVTLRCSSQSGHNTVSWYQQALGQGPQFIFQYYREEENGRGNFPPRFSGLQFPNYSSELNVNALELDDSALYLCASSLGTDLADTQYFGPGTRLTVL.